This T cell receptor (beta chain) was identified during a study of blood T cell repertoires in COVID-19. Study at large: Samples taken during acute and convalescent COVID-19 were collected in the United States, Italy and Spain. PBMCs, B-cell-depleted T cells, or T cells provided the cDNA or gDNA that made up the material.

Original methodology: Reference gene primer amplification yielded estimated nucleated cell counts. Libraries were prepared by immunoSEQ multiplex PCR; TCRdb keeps only in-frame clonotypes and omits some of them. V, J and clone size were drawn from that table, and D and trimming were deduced from the DNA. This sample has about 89,000 clones, with roughly 88% found just once. The CDR3 runs 14 residues. Germline assignment: CDR1 LGHDT and CDR2 YNNKEL (reference sequence). J gave up 8 bases and V 2 bases, and 6 bases lay outside the gene matches. The clonotype was recovered from a man in his 60s with acute or convalescent COVID-19. Input material: peripheral blood. The genes are TRBV3-1 (or the pseudogene TRBV3-2) and TRBJ1-2; 9 bases are a match to TRBD1. Here the CDR3 reads CASSQPGQGRGYTF. CDR3 nucleotide sequence: TGTGCCAGCAGCCAACCGGGACAGGGACGAGGCTACACCTTC.